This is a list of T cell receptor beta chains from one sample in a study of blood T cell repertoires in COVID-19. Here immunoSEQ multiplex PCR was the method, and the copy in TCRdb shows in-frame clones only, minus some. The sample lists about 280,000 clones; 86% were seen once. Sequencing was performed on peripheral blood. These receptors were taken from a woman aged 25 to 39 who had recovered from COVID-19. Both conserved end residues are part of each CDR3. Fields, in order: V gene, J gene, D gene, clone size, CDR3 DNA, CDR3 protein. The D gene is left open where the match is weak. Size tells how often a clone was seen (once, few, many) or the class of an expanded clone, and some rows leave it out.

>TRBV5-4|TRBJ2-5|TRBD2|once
TGTGCCAGCAGCTCCTCGAGCGGGGGCCTCGAGGGAGAGACCCAGTACTTC
CASSSSSGGLEGETQYF
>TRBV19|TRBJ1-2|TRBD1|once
TGTGCCAGTGCGAGGACAGGGGAAACGAGGGGCTACACCTTC
CASARTGETRGYTF
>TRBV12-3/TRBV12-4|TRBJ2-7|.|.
TGTGCCAGCAGTAGCAGGGGAGACGAGCAGTACTTC
CASSSRGDEQYF
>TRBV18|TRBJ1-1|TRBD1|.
TGTGCCAGCTCACCATTGGGACAGGTCGACGCTGAAGCTTTCTTT
CASSPLGQVDAEAFF
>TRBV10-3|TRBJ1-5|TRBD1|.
TGTGCCATCAGGACAGGGGATAGCAATCAGCCCCAGCATTTT
CAIRTGDSNQPQHF
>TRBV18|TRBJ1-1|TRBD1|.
TGTGCCAGCTCTCCACGGACAGGGATGAACACTGAAGCTTTCTTT
CASSPRTGMNTEAFF
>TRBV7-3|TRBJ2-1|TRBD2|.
TGTGCCAGCAGCTTAACGGGACTAGCTGGTGAGCAGTTCTTC
CASSLTGLAGEQFF
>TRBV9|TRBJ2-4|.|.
TGTGCCAGCAGCCCACGGGATCAACTAGCCAAAAACATTCAGTACTTC
CASSPRDQLAKNIQYF
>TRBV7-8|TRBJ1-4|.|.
TGTGCCAGCAGCCTGTACGGTGCAACTAATGAAAAACTGTTTTTT
CASSLYGATNEKLFF
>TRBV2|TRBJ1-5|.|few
TGTGCCAGCAGGCGGACAGTCGACAATCAGCCCCAGCATTTT
CASRRTVDNQPQHF
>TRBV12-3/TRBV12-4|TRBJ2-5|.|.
TGTGCCAGCAGCCCGGGGGGCGGGGAGACCCAGTACTTC
CASSPGGGETQYF
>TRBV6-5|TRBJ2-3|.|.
TGTGCCAGCAGTTACCAACCCCCCGGGGTACGGAGTACGCAGTATTTT
CASSYQPPGVRSTQYF
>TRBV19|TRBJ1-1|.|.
TGTGCCAGTAGTATTGGGGCAGCGCGGGAGGCTTTCTTT
CASSIGAAREAFF
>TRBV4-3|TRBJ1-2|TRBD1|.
TGCGCCAGCAGACAGGGGGCCGGCTATGGCTACACCTTC
CASRQGAGYGYTF
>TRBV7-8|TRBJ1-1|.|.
TGTGCCAGCAGCTTAGGAGAGCGTTCGGTCGAAGCTTTCTTT
CASSLGERSVEAFF
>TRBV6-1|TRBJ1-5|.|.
TGTGCCAGCAGTGAAACTCTCGGGGGCAATCAGCCCCAGCATTTT
CASSETLGGNQPQHF
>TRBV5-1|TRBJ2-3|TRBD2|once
TGCGCCAGCACGAACAGCGGGGCTAGCACAGATACGCAGTATTTT
CASTNSGASTDTQYF
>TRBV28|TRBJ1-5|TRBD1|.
TGTGCCAGCAGCCCTAGGACAGGGAATCAGCCCCAGCATTTT
CASSPRTGNQPQHF
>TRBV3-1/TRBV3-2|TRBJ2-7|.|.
TGTGCCAGCAGCCCAGGGATCTCCTACGAGCAGTACTTC
CASSPGISYEQYF
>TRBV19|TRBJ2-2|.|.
TGTGCCAGTCGCTATCCAGTCCCACAGGTAGACACCGGGGAGCTGTTTTTT
CASRYPVPQVDTGELFF
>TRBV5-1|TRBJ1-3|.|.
TGCGCCAGCAGCTTGGCCAGTGCAACTGGAAACACCATATATTTT
CASSLASATGNTIYF